These T cell receptor beta chains were read from a single sample in a study of PD-L1 blockade in urothelial cancer. Sequenced by immunoSEQ multiplex PCR; TCRdb stores in-frame clones only, minus some. There are approximately 52,000 clones in the sample; roughly 85% occur only once, and less than 20% lies in the top ten. Specimen: PBMCs, collected around atezolizumab (anti-PD-L1) treatment. The receptors shown here come from a man in his 70s with urothelial cancer. Both conserved end residues are part of each CDR3. Clone size appears in some rows only: once, few, many, or a class for an expanded clone.

j_call clone_size v_call cdr3_aa
TRBJ2-6 - TRBV7-9 CASSSRQGWLDVLTF
TRBJ2-2 - TRBV5-1 CASSLGASGELFF
TRBJ1-2 - TRBV6-1 CAHAVGGSGGYTF
TRBJ2-2 - TRBV6-5 CASSFFYRVERTELFF
TRBJ2-2 - TRBV15 CATSGPSVEGWGELFF
TRBJ2-1 - TRBV28 CASSLRDYYNEQFF
TRBJ2-5 - TRBV4-1 CASSRVPGEGRETQYF
TRBJ2-7 - TRBV6-1 CASSNTGVGYEQYF
TRBJ2-6 - TRBV10-3 CAISELIEASGANVLTF
TRBJ2-5 - TRBV5-4 CASRQGQDQETQYF
TRBJ2-7 - TRBV7-9 CASSSDGTGGLEQYF
TRBJ1-3 - TRBV6-1 CASSPQGAGNTIYF
TRBJ2-5 few TRBV11-2 CASRTLNPRETQYF
TRBJ2-2 - TRBV6-5 CASSPGTTNTGELFF
TRBJ2-1 - TRBV9 CASSVYTSGRSYNEQFF
TRBJ1-2 - TRBV7-9 CASSRGQGPNYGYTF
TRBJ2-2 - TRBV19 CASTGRGTGVHRELFF
TRBJ2-1 - TRBV5-1 CASSPGQGYEQFF
TRBJ2-2 few TRBV28 CASRDSGRANTGELFF
TRBJ2-5 few TRBV6-1 CASSERRVEETQYF
TRBJ2-1 - TRBV5-1 CASSPSGRSYNEQFF
TRBJ2-2 - TRBV5-1 CASSLGVTSNTGELFF
TRBJ2-3 - TRBV9 CASNPTSGSRPDTQYF
TRBJ2-7 once TRBV7-9 CASSPTEGGGDEQYF
TRBJ2-3 - TRBV28 CASRTQGAVRTDTQYF
TRBJ2-1 - TRBV19 CASSTALDTTYNEQFF
TRBJ1-1 - TRBV19 CASSSTQGANTEAFF
TRBJ2-1 - TRBV6-1 CASSDEPGGNYEQFF
TRBJ2-5 - TRBV5-6 CASSLGGQGAGETQYF
TRBJ1-5 - TRBV28 CASHPRGGTLVGSNQPQHF
TRBJ2-2 few TRBV10-3 CREAGEGATGELFF
TRBJ1-4 - TRBV7-2 CASSFGGSNEKLFF
TRBJ2-5 - TRBV7-3 CASSLNPGETQYF
TRBJ2-3 - TRBV7-7 CASSLEAGFGDTQYF
TRBJ2-4 - TRBV2 CASRGSPGENIQYF
TRBJ1-5 - TRBV5-4 CASSFGGAGQPQHF
TRBJ2-1 - TRBV5-4 CASSLEQGAYNEQFF
TRBJ2-7 - TRBV19 CASSGLAGVYEQYF
TRBJ1-2 - TRBV10-1 CASSGGEDYGYTF
TRBJ1-4 few TRBV4-2 CASTTHGDEKLFF
TRBJ1-5 - TRBV30 CAWSPGLGSQPQHF